This TCR beta chain was documented in a study of T cells in Graves' hyperthyroidism and ophthalmopathy. Study findings and constraints: Blood also carried most thyroid clonotypes expanded above 0.001.

Details on this clonotype: Its target is not known.

V lost 4 bases and J lost 0; bases outside the gene matches: 1. This CDR3 spans 16 amino acids. The germline CDR1 and CDR2 sequences are LGHDT and YNNKEL (reference sequence). Amplification of TCR beta CDR3 regions used RNA as the template. The HTBI primer set was used in a first-round RT-PCR of the TCR CDR3. Via MiXCR, TCRdb re-called the multiplex PCR reads, giving one row per CDR3 protein. Of around 110,000 distinct CDR3 sequences in the sample, about a sixth are singletons; the top ten hold 35% to 45%. This chain links TRBV3-1 with TRBJ2-2; 11 positions match TRBD1. The clonotype was recovered from a woman between 45 and 60 years old with Graves' hyperthyroidism. Sequences were obtained from blood. The CDR3 is CASSRTGGANTGELFF. The CDR3 DNA sequence: TGTGCCAGCAGCCGGACAGGGGGCGCGAACACCGGGGAGCTGTTTTTT.